This T cell receptor (beta chain) was found in a study of chemoradiotherapy in HPV16-positive cancers. Across the whole study: Functional T-cell assays on a couple of HPV16-positive patients' cells defined candidate HPV-specific clones and common TCR motifs.

With 2 bases clipped from V and 7 bases from J, the junction kept 12 bases outside the gene matches. This CDR3 region has 16 residues. CDR1 is GTSNPN and CDR2 is SVGIG in the germline V gene (reference sequence). Some clones are missing from TCRdb's copy, which holds only in-frame ones; the method was immunoSEQ multiplex PCR. The data contain under 5,000 clones, around 88% of them singletons. The material was tumor tissue, obtained from a patient who underwent chemoradiotherapy. The chain recombines TRBV30 with TRBJ1-4; 8 nucleotides align to TRBD1. This TCR was recovered from a human donor with HPV-associated anogenital cancer. The CDR3: CAWSLYGQGEGEKLFF. The CDR3 bases are TGTGCCTGGAGTCTCTACGGACAGGGAGAAGGTGAAAAACTGTTTTTT.